This TCR beta chain stems from a study of control samples from healthy donors and cancer patients. Assay: immunoSEQ multiplex PCR; the TCRdb copy retains only in-frame clones and omits some. This sample has roughly 130,000 clones, with approximately 90% found just once. Sequencing used blood. The TCR sequence derives from a man between 18 and 29 years old in good health.

The CDR3 region has the DNA TGCAGCGTTGTGACAGCCCTAGGAGGGGCCAACGTCCTGACTTTC. Protein sequence: CSVVTALGGANVLTF. The J gene is TRBJ2-6, the V gene TRBV29-1; D might be TRBD1 (5 bases). There are 15 residues in the CDR3. The germline CDR1 and CDR2 sequences are SQVTM and ANQGSEA. V was cut by 4 bases and J by 4 bases, with 14 bases left in between.